This TCR beta chain emerged from a study of blood T cell repertoires in COVID-19 (TCRdb year 2020). For the wider study: Samples from collaborators originated in the United States, Italy and Spain and spanned both the acute and convalescent phases of COVID-19. The material from the prospective study consisted of cDNA or gDNA derived from T cells, B-cell-depleted T cells, or PBMCs. Where available, HLA class I and class II types were obtained from metadata supplied by the sample provider rather than from assay-based typing. Nearly every sample came with metadata listing a de-identified subject ID, COVID-19 status, age in years and sex. Subjects who had been exposed to COVID-19, were actively infected with it, or had recovered from it provided the deeply sampled blood TCRbeta repertoires that made up the dataset. Samples were obtained from the ongoing ImmuneRACE study (first 160 participants) and from some 1,300 subjects provided by 6 global collaborators. The repertoires were released in a freely available public database meant as a resource for research on the immune response to SARS-CoV-2. Broader findings and caveats from the paper: The amount of clinical and demographic metadata varied by source and participant and was provided uncurated.

Each collaborating institution followed its own protocols to collect whole blood in K2EDTA tubes. For TCRbeta analysis, collaborator samples were shipped as frozen whole blood, as isolated PBMCs, or as DNA extracted from either sample type. Between the V and J ends, shortened by 2 bases and 9 bases respectively, the junction contains 14 bases. CDR1 MDHEN and CDR2 SYDVKM are derived from the germline V gene. The CDR3 sequence holds 15 residues, the cysteine and phenylalanine included. CDR3 DNA only is kept here, 45 bases in frame from base 1. As for this clone: Its recognized antigen is unknown. Nothing much larger sits one base from this clone, and base qualities are not available.

The immunoSEQ Assay, a bias-controlled multiplex PCR, was used to amplify TCRbeta CDR3 regions from genomic DNA. Per the authors' processing: Nucleated cell counts per sample were estimated from amplification of reference gene primers within the assay. To quantify the absolute abundance of each unique TCRbeta CDR3 rearrangement, sequence reads were collapsed and filtered. For each sample, productive Simpson clonality was calculated by taking the square root of Simpson's diversity index across productive rearrangements. In TCRdb, the immuneACCESS table is reduced to in-frame sequences with V and J assigned. These tables do not hold every clone; where another copy was compared, an unresolved V gene accounts for under half, and the others remain unexplained. The V and J calls and clone size are taken from that table; D and trimming were inferred from the DNA. The sample includes about 66,000 clones, with about 86% observed a single time. 6.9% of the sample is taken by the ten largest.

The sequenced sample consisted of peripheral blood. The source is a man in his fifties or sixties with active COVID-19. Recombination connected TRBV28 to TRBJ1-6; a weak D assignment points to TRBD1 (5 bases agree). This receptor has the CDR3 CASSLPGRGISPLHF. The nucleotide sequence is given as TGTGCCAGCAGTTTACCAGGGCGGGGGATTTCACCCCTCCACTTT.